This T cell receptor beta chain derives from a study of Ad26.COV2.S vaccination and SARS-CoV-2 variants. Overall study context: Trial arm assignment for the donor was COV1001 Ad26.COV2.S.

Treatment reported: some 20 received Ad26.COV2.S at low or high dose, single or two shots; several received placebo; per-sample allocation not given. All samples were drawn on day 63, counting from the first vaccine or placebo injection. Boston supplied an adult donor aged 18-55 years. TCRdb's table, derived via immunoSEQ multiplex PCR, lists solely in-frame clones and lacks some. The data hold 300,000 to 350,000 clones, with roughly 91% observed a single time. Germline loops: CDR1 LNHDA, CDR2 SQIVND (reference sequence). V trimming: 2 bases; J trimming: 0 bases; junction bases outside the gene matches: 2. The CDR3 consists of 16 residues.

The input for sequencing was peripheral blood, taken in a trial of Ad26.COV2.S vaccine versus placebo. V is TRBV19 and J is TRBJ2-1; 9 nucleotides line up with TRBD2. This sequence was found in a person aged 18-60 years who received the Ad26.COV2.S COVID-19 vaccine or a placebo. CDR3 amino acids: CASSIRRGGSYNEQFF. CDR3 coding DNA: TGTGCCAGTAGTATACGGCGGGGGGGCTCCTACAATGAGCAGTTCTTC.